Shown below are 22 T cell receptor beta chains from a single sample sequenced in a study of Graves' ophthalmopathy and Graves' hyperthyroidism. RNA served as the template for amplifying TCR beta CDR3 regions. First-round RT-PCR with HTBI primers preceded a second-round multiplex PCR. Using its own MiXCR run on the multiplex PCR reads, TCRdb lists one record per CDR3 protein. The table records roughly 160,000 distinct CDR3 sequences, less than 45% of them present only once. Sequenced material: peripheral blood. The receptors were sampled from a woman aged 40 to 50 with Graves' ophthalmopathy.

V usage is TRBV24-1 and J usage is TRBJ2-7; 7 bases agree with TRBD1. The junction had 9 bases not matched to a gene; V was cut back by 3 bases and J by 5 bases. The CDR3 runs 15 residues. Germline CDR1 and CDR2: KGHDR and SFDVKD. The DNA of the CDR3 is TGTGCCACCAGTGATCCCCGACAGGGTAATGACGAGCAGTACTTC. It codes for CATSDPRQGNDEQYF.

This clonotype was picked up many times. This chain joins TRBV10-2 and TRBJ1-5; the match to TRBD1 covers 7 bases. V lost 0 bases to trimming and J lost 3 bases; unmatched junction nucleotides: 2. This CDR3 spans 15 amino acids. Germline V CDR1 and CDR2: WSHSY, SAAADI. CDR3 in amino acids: CASSESGGTNQPQHF. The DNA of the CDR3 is TGCGCCAGCAGTGAGTCAGGGGGCACCAATCAGCCCCAGCATTTT.

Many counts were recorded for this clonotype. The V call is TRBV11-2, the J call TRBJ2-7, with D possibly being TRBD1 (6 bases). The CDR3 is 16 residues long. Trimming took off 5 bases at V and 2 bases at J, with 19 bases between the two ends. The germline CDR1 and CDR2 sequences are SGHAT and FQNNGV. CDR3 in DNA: TGTGCCAGCAGCGTTAGGGGGTCGGACGGCCCCTACGAGCAGTACTTC. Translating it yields CASSVRGSDGPYEQYF.

The CDR3 DNA sequence: TGTGCCAGCAGTGACCGGGACGGACCTAATTCACCCCTCCACTTT. It is translated as CASSDRDGPNSPLHF. The genes are TRBV6-2 or TRBV6-3 and TRBJ1-6, with TRBD1 as a possible D gene (5 bases). Germline V gives CDR1 MNHEY, CDR2 SVGEGT. V was clipped by 5 bases and J by 6 bases, with 14 bases between them. The CDR3 has 15 residues.

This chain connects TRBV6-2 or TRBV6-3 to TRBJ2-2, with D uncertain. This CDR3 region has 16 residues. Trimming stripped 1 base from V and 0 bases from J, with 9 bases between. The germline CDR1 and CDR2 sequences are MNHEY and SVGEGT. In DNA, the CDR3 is TGTGCCAGCAGTTACTTGGGTGCCCCGAACACCGGGGAGCTGTTTTTT. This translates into CASSYLGAPNTGELFF.

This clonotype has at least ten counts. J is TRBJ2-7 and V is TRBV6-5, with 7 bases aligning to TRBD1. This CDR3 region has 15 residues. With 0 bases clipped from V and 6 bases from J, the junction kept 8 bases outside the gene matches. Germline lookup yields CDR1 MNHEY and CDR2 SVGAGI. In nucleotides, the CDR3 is TGTGCCAGCAGTTACTCGGGGCAGGGGGAGTCCGAGCAGTACTTC. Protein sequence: CASSYSGQGESEQYF.

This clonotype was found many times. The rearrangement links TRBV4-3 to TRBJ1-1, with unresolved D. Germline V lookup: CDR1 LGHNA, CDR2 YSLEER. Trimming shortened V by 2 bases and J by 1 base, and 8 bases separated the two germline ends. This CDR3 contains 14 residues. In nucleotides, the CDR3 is TGCGCCAGCAGCCAATCTACAGAGAACACTGAAGCTTTCTTT. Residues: CASSQSTENTEAFF.

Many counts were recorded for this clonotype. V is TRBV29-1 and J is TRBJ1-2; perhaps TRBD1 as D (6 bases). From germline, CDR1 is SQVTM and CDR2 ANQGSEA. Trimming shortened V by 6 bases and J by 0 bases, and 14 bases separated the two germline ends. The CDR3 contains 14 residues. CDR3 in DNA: TGCAGCGTGGATTCCCCAGGGGCTAACTATGGCTACACCTTC. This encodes CSVDSPGANYGYTF.

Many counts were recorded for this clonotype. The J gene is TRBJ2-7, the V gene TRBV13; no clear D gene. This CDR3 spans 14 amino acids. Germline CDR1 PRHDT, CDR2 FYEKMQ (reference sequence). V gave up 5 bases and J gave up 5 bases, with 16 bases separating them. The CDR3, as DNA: TGTGCCAGCAGCCTGGAATGGGCGACTGACGAGCAGTACTTC. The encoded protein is CASSLEWATDEQYF.

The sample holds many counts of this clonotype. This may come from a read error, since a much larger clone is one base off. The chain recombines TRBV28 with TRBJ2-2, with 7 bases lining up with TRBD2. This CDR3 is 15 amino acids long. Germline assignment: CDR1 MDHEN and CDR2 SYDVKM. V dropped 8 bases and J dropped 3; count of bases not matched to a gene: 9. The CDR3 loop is CASVRAGTDTGELFF. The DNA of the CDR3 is TGTGCCAGCGTTAGAGCGGGAACGGACACCGGGGAGCTGTTTTTT.

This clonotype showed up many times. CDR3 nucleotides: TGTGCCAGCAGCTCTCCCGGGGGTATAAGGGGAGGAGGCTACACCTTC. It is translated as CASSSPGGIRGGGYTF. V and J are TRBV28 and TRBJ1-2; D possibly corresponds to TRBD1 (5 bases). This CDR3 has 16 amino acids. Germline values: CDR1 MDHEN, CDR2 SYDVKM. The germline V and J ends were trimmed by 6 bases and 8 bases, with 25 bases remaining between them.

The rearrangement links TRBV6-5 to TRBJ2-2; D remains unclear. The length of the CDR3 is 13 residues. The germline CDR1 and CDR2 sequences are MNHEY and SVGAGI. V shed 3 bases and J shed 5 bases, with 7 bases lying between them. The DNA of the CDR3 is TGTGCCAGCAGTTATATGGAAACCGGGGAGCTGTTTTTT. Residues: CASSYMETGELFF.

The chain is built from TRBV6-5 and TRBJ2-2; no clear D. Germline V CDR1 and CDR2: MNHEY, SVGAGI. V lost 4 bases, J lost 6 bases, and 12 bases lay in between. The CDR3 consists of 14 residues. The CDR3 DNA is TGTGCCAGCAGTTCTGATCGAGTGCCCGGGGAGCTGTTTTTT. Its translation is CASSSDRVPGELFF.

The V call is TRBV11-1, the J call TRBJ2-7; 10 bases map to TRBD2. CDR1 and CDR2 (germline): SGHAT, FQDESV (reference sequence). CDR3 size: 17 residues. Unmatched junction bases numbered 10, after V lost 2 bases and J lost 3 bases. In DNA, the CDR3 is TGTGCCAGCAGCTTATCGTTAGCGGGAGGCTCTAGCTACGAGCAGTACTTC. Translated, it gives CASSLSLAGGSSYEQYF. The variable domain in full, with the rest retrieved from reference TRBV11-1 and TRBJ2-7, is EAEVAQSPRYKITEKSQAVAFWCDPISGHATLYWYRQILGQGPELLVQFQDESVVDDSQLPKDRFSAERLKGVDSTLKIQPAELGDSAMYLCASSLSLAGGSSYEQYFGPGTRLTVT.

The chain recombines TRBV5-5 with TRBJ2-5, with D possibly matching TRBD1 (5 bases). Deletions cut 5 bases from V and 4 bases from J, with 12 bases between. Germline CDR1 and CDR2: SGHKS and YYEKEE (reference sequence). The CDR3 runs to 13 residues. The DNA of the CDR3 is TGTGCCAGCAGACAGGCCTCGGGAGAGACCCAGTACTTC. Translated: CASRQASGETQYF.

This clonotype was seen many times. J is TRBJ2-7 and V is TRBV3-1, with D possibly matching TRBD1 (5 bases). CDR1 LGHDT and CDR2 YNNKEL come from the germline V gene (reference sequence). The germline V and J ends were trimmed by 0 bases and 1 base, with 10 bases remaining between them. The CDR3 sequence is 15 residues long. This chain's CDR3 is CASSQEGDRSYEQYF. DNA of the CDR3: TGTGCCAGCAGCCAAGAAGGGGATAGGTCCTACGAGCAGTACTTC.

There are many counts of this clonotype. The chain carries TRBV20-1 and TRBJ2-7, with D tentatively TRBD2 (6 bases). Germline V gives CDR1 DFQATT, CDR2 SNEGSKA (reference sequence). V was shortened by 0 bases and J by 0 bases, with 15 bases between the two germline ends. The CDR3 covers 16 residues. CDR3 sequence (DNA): TGCAGTGCTAGAGATTACCGGGACTCTGCCTCCTACGAGCAGTACTTC. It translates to CSARDYRDSASYEQYF.

The chain's CDR3 is CASGLSLGRETQYF. CDR3 nucleotide sequence: TGTGCTAGTGGTTTGAGCTTAGGGAGAGAGACCCAGTACTTC. The rearrangement joins TRBV12-5 to TRBJ2-5; perhaps TRBD2 as D (5 bases). The CDR3 spans 14 residues. V was clipped by 2 bases and J by 4 bases, with 11 bases between them. CDR1 and CDR2 from the germline V gene are LGHNT and FRNRAP. Full variable domain (missing parts from reference TRBV12-5 and TRBJ2-5): DARVTQTPRHKVTEMGQEVTMRCQPILGHNTVFWYRQTMMQGLELLAYFRNRAPLDDSGMPKDRFSAEMPDATLATLKIQPSEPRDSAVYFCASGLSLGRETQYFGPGTRLLVL.

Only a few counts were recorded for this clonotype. This CDR3 reads CATSDSLGYTF. The CDR3 DNA follows: TGTGCCACCAGTGATTCCCTCGGCTACACCTTC. This chain uses TRBV24-1 with TRBJ1-2; no definite D call. Germline V gives CDR1 KGHDR, CDR2 SFDVKD. The CDR3 covers 11 residues. Trimming left V 2 bases short and J 8 bases short, with 5 bases between.

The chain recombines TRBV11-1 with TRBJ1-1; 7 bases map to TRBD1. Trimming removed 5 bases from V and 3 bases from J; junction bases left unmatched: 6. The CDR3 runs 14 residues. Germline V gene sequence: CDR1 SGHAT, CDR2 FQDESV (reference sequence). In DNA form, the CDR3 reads TGTGCCAGCAGCCTATACACAGGGGACACTGAAGCTTTCTTT. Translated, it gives CASSLYTGDTEAFF.

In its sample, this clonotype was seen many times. The CDR3 DNA sequence: TGTGCCAGCAGTTCCACTAGCGGGAGGGAAGAGACCCAGTACTTC. It translates to CASSSTSGREETQYF. The chain has TRBV7-9 and TRBJ2-5; 13 bases are shared with TRBD2. Germline CDR1 is SEHNR and CDR2 is FQNEAQ (reference sequence). V dropped 6 bases and J dropped 3; count of bases not matched to a gene: 4. The CDR3 is 15 residues long. Together with reference TRBV7-9 and TRBJ2-5, the CDR3 gives the full variable domain: DTGVSQNPRHKITKRGQNVTFRCDPISEHNRLYWYRQTLGQGPEFLTYFQNEAQLEKSRLLSDRFSAERPKGSFSTLEIQRTEQGDSAMYLCASSSTSGREETQYFGPGTRLLVL.

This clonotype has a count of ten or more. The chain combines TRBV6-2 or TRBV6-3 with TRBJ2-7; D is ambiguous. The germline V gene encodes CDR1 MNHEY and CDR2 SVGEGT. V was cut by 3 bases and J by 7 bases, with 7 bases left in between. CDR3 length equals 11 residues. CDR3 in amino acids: CASSYGREQYF. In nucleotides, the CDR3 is TGTGCCAGCAGTTATGGTAGGGAGCAGTACTTC.